The entry below describes one TCR beta chain. Antigen specificity is unknown. The junction departs from the called germline gene at one end, perhaps through a read error. Healthy Caucasian individuals from Russia aged about 6 to 95 served as donors. This specimen comes from a study of blood T cells in healthy people across ages. Overall study results and limits: In long-lived donors, naive CD4+ cell counts and diversity exceeded those of aged donors. Across the age range, TCR beta diversity per million T cells fell in a roughly linear way.

Primed by a sample-barcoded 5' primer and a J-beta primer mix, a second PCR proceeded for roughly 6 to 12 cycles. TCRdb processed the 5' RACE reads anew with MiXCR; each CDR3 protein has one entry. The sample records about 1.8 million distinct CDR3 sequences, 49% being singletons. Sequenced: blood. This sequence was found in a woman between 35 and 50 years old in good health.

This chain's CDR3 is CASSDTSGGALLQATQYF. The CDR3 region has the DNA TGTGCCAGCAGTGACACTAGCGGGGGGGCGTTACTTCAAGCGACCCAGTACTTC. This chain uses TRBV6-1 with TRBJ2-7, with 13 positions matching TRBD2. The J call may be incorrect, as the DNA end agrees better with TRBJ2-5. Germline CDR1 is MNHNS and CDR2 is SASEGT. CDR3 length equals 18 residues.